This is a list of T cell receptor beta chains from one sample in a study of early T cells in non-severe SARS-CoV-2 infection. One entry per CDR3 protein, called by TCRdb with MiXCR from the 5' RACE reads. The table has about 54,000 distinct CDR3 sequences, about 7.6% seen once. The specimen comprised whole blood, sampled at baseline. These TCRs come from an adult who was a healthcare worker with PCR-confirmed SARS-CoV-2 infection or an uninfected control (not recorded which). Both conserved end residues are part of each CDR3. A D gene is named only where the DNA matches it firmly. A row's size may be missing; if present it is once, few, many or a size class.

cdr3_nt: TGTGCCAGCAGCCAAGAGTTCCTCGGACATGGCTACACCTTC
cdr3_aa: CASSQEFLGHGYTF
j_call: TRBJ1-2
clone_size: few
v_call: TRBV3-1
d_call: .
cdr3_length: 14

cdr3_nt: TGTGCCACCGGGACAGCTAACACCGGGGAGCTGTTTTTT
cdr3_aa: CATGTANTGELFF
j_call: TRBJ2-2
clone_size: few
v_call: TRBV6-2/TRBV6-3
d_call: TRBD1
cdr3_length: 13

cdr3_nt: TGTGCCAGCAGTGAAGCGCTTCTTGGGACTAGCGGGAGGGCGGCAGATACGCAGTATTTT
cdr3_aa: CASSEALLGTSGRAADTQYF
j_call: TRBJ2-3
clone_size: .
v_call: TRBV2
d_call: TRBD2
cdr3_length: 20

cdr3_nt: TGTGCCACCAGCACCCCCCGAGGGGGACAGACCAGAAACATTCAGTACTTC
cdr3_aa: CATSTPRGGQTRNIQYF
j_call: TRBJ2-4
clone_size: many
v_call: TRBV15
d_call: TRBD1
cdr3_length: 17

cdr3_nt: TGTGCCAGCAGCTCCGGGACAGGGAATGTTCAGTACTTC
cdr3_aa: CASSSGTGNVQYF
j_call: TRBJ2-4
clone_size: .
v_call: TRBV11-3
d_call: TRBD1
cdr3_length: 13

cdr3_nt: TGTGCCAGCAGTTCCCGCCTCTCCTACGAGCAGTACTTC
cdr3_aa: CASSSRLSYEQYF
j_call: TRBJ2-7
clone_size: many
v_call: TRBV6-6
d_call: .
cdr3_length: 13

cdr3_nt: TGTGCCAGCAGTTTAACCTACCCCTACGAGCAGTACTTC
cdr3_aa: CASSLTYPYEQYF
j_call: TRBJ2-7
clone_size: few
v_call: TRBV27
d_call: .
cdr3_length: 13

cdr3_nt: TGTGCCAGCAGCCCTTCCTCTAGCGGGAGGTTCGCAGATACGCAGTATTTT
cdr3_aa: CASSPSSSGRFADTQYF
j_call: TRBJ2-3
clone_size: few
v_call: TRBV11-2
d_call: TRBD2
cdr3_length: 17

cdr3_nt: TGCGCCAGCAGCCAAAAGAACACCGGGGAGCTGTTTTTT
cdr3_aa: CASSQKNTGELFF
j_call: TRBJ2-2
clone_size: .
v_call: TRBV4-1
d_call: .
cdr3_length: 13

cdr3_nt: TGTGCCAGCAGAGGCGGACTAGTTGAGACCCAGTACTTC
cdr3_aa: CASRGGLVETQYF
j_call: TRBJ2-5
clone_size: .
v_call: TRBV7-9
d_call: TRBD2
cdr3_length: 13

cdr3_nt: TGTGCCAGCAGCTTACGGCTAGCGGGTATTTTAGATACGCAGTATTTT
cdr3_aa: CASSLRLAGILDTQYF
j_call: TRBJ2-3
clone_size: few
v_call: TRBV7-3
d_call: TRBD2
cdr3_length: 16

cdr3_nt: TGTGCCAGCAGCCAAAGGGAGGGCCTGGAGCCCCAGCATTTT
cdr3_aa: CASSQREGLEPQHF
j_call: TRBJ1-5
clone_size: many
v_call: TRBV3-1
d_call: .
cdr3_length: 14

cdr3_nt: TGTGCCAGCAGCTTAGTGGTAGCGGGAGGGCCCGGCGACGAGCAGTACTTC
cdr3_aa: CASSLVVAGGPGDEQYF
j_call: TRBJ2-7
clone_size: few
v_call: TRBV7-2
d_call: TRBD2
cdr3_length: 17

cdr3_nt: TGTGCCAGTAGTATCGGGTCTAACAGGGCCAGTGAGCAGTTCTTC
cdr3_aa: CASSIGSNRASEQFF
j_call: TRBJ2-1
clone_size: many
v_call: TRBV19
d_call: .
cdr3_length: 15